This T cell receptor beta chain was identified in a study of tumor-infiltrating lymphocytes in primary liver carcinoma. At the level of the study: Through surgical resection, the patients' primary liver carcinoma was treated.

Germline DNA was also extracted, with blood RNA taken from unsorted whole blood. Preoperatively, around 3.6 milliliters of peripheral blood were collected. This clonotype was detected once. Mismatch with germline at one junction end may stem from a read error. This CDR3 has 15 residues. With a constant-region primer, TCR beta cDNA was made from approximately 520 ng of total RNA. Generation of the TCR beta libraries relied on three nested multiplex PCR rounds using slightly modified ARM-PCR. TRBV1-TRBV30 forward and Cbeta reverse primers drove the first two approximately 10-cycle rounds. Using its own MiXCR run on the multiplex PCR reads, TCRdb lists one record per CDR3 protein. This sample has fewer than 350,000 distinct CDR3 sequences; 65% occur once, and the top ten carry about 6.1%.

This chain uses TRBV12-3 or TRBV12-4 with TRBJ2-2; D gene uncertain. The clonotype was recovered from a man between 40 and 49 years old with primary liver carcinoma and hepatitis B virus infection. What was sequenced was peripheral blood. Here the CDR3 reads CTSSPVLRNTGELFF. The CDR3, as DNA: TGTACCAGCAGTCCGGTGTTGAGGAACACCGGGGAGCTGTTTTTT.